Listed below are T cell receptor beta chains from one sample, sequenced in a study of human T cells and chemical hapten exposure. One entry per CDR3 protein results from TCRdb running MiXCR on the RACE reads. The sample holds approximately 84,000 distinct CDR3 sequences, 7% to 9% seen once. Input material: whole blood. These receptors all come from a male donor in good health. Some clones in this sample may be carry-over from other donors' samples. The CDR3 runs from the conserved cysteine through the conserved F or W. D genes are given only for firm matches. The size field is filled for only some rows; it gives once, few, many or a size class.

V gene: TRBV4-1
clone size: many
J gene: TRBJ2-3
D gene: NA
CDR3 protein: CASSQPLGADTQYF
CDR3 DNA: TGCGCCAGCAGCCAGCCCCTTGGAGCAGATACGCAGTATTTT

V gene: TRBV4-2
clone size: many
J gene: TRBJ2-3
D gene: NA
CDR3 protein: CASSQALNDRSSTDTQYF
CDR3 DNA: TGTGCCAGCAGCCAAGCCCTAAACGACAGGTCTAGCACAGATACGCAGTATTTT

V gene: TRBV12-3/TRBV12-4
clone size: few
J gene: TRBJ1-3
D gene: NA
CDR3 protein: CASSPLRLHSGNTIYF
CDR3 DNA: TGTGCCAGCAGTCCCCTTCGACTGCACTCTGGAAACACCATATATTTT

V gene: TRBV24-1
clone size: NA
J gene: TRBJ2-1
D gene: NA
CDR3 protein: CATSGSGATYNEQFF
CDR3 DNA: TGTGCCACCAGTGGGTCAGGGGCCACCTACAATGAGCAGTTCTTC

V gene: TRBV6-5
clone size: few
J gene: TRBJ1-5
D gene: TRBD1
CDR3 protein: CASRARDRDQPQHF
CDR3 DNA: TGTGCCAGCAGGGCACGGGACAGGGATCAGCCCCAGCATTTT

V gene: TRBV20-1
clone size: NA
J gene: TRBJ2-1
D gene: NA
CDR3 protein: CSVGHWTNHYNEQFF
CDR3 DNA: TGCAGTGTCGGGCATTGGACCAATCACTACAATGAGCAGTTCTTC

V gene: TRBV14
clone size: many
J gene: TRBJ1-1
D gene: NA
CDR3 protein: CASSRGRDVTEAFF
CDR3 DNA: TGTGCCAGCAGCCGGGGACGAGACGTCACTGAAGCTTTCTTT

V gene: TRBV18
clone size: many
J gene: TRBJ2-7
D gene: TRBD1
CDR3 protein: CASSPRDRAYEQYF
CDR3 DNA: TGTGCCAGCTCACCACGGGACAGGGCCTACGAGCAGTACTTC

V gene: TRBV29-1
clone size: many
J gene: TRBJ2-7
D gene: TRBD2
CDR3 protein: CSVGTSTPYEQYF
CDR3 DNA: TGCAGCGTAGGGACTAGCACTCCTTACGAGCAGTACTTC

V gene: TRBV6-5
clone size: few
J gene: TRBJ2-3
D gene: NA
CDR3 protein: CASSYSRQSTDTQYF
CDR3 DNA: TGTGCCAGCAGTTACTCTCGACAGAGCACAGATACGCAGTATTTT

V gene: TRBV30
clone size: few
J gene: TRBJ2-3
D gene: TRBD2
CDR3 protein: CAWSPAAGARDTQYF
CDR3 DNA: TGTGCCTGGAGTCCCGCTGCGGGAGCCAGAGATACGCAGTATTTT

V gene: TRBV5-6
clone size: NA
J gene: TRBJ2-3
D gene: NA
CDR3 protein: CASSLNGGVTQYF
CDR3 DNA: TGTGCCAGCAGCTTGAACGGCGGTGTGACGCAGTATTTT

V gene: TRBV6-1
clone size: few
J gene: TRBJ2-7
D gene: NA
CDR3 protein: CASSSRDNYEQYF
CDR3 DNA: TGTGCCAGCAGTTCCCGGGACAACTACGAGCAGTACTTC

V gene: TRBV6-5
clone size: NA
J gene: TRBJ1-2
D gene: NA
CDR3 protein: CASKTLGYGYTF
CDR3 DNA: TGTGCCAGCAAAACCCTTGGCTATGGCTACACCTTC

V gene: TRBV5-6
clone size: NA
J gene: TRBJ1-1
D gene: NA
CDR3 protein: CASSLLLTEAFF
CDR3 DNA: TGTGCCAGCAGCTTGTTGCTCACTGAAGCTTTCTTT